A single sample gave rise to the 19 T cell receptor beta chains below, sequenced in a study of T cell responses to AZD1222 COVID-19 vaccine (dated by TCRdb to the early 2020s). The library was generated by the immunoSEQ multiplex PCR assay. In TCRdb, the immuneACCESS table is reduced to in-frame sequences with V and J assigned. These tables do not hold every clone; where another copy was compared, an unresolved V gene accounts for under half, and the others remain unexplained. For this sample the table gives tens of thousands of clones, of which about 94% were detected only once. 2.5% to 3.5% of the sample comes from the top ten. The intended sense of this specimen's time point label: about 28 days (+/-7) after the second vaccine dose. The specimen comprised peripheral blood, sampled 28 days after the second AZD1222 dose. These receptors all come from an adult who received the AZD1222 COVID-19 vaccine.

Only one count was recorded for this clone. The chain employs TRBV28 and TRBJ1-5; 8 bases line up with TRBD1. Trimming cost V 6 bases and J 2 bases; bases outside gene matches: 9. CDR3 size: 16 residues. Per the germline V gene, CDR1 is MDHEN and CDR2 is SYDVKM. CDR3 residues: CASSATGGQGNQPQHF. CDR3 nucleotides: TGTGCCAGCAGCGCTACAGGGGGTCAGGGCAATCAGCCCCAGCATTTT.

V usage is TRBV12-3 or TRBV12-4 and J usage is TRBJ1-2; TRBD1 might be the D (5 bases). V shed 3 bases and J shed 7 bases, with 9 bases lying between them. The CDR3 is made up of 12 amino acids. The CDR3 protein is CASSFWGAGYTF. The DNA of the CDR3 is TGTGCCAGCAGTTTCTGGGGCGCTGGCTACACCTTC.

V gene TRBV3-1 (or the pseudogene TRBV3-2) combines with J gene TRBJ2-2; unclear D gene. The CDR3 is 15 amino acids. CDR1 and CDR2 (germline): LGHDT, YNNKEL (reference sequence). The ends were cut back, 0 bases at V and 1 base at J, with 6 bases in the middle. The CDR3 spells CASSQDGRNTGELFF. The CDR3 DNA sequence: TGTGCCAGCAGCCAAGACGGGCGGAACACCGGGGAGCTGTTTTTT.

V usage is TRBV5-1 and J usage is TRBJ1-3, with D unclear. This CDR3 region has 14 residues. Germline CDR1 is SGHRS and CDR2 is YFSETQ. Trimming pared 4 bases from V and 4 bases from J, leaving 12 bases between. The CDR3 coding sequence is TGCGCCAGCAGCCCTACTCCCACCGGAAACACCATATATTTT. Encoded protein: CASSPTPTGNTIYF. Combining the CDR3 with reference TRBV5-1 and TRBJ1-3 gives the whole variable domain KAGVTQTPRYLIKTRGQQVTLSCSPISGHRSVSWYQQTPGQGLQFLFEYFSETQRNKGNFPGRFSGRQFSNSRSEMNVSTLELGDSALYLCASSPTPTGNTIYFGEGSWLTVV.

The V and J genes are TRBV5-1 and TRBJ2-5, with 10 bases aligning to TRBD2. CDR3 length: 16 amino acids. V lost 1 base, J lost 5 bases, and 8 bases stayed unmatched. Looked up from germline, CDR1 is SGHRS and CDR2 is YFSETQ. The CDR3 spells CASSLTSGALGETQYF. The CDR3 region has the DNA TGCGCCAGCAGCTTGACTAGCGGGGCGCTCGGGGAGACCCAGTACTTC.

The rearrangement links TRBV5-8 to TRBJ2-6, with D unclear. The V end lost 3 bases, the J end lost 2 bases, and 12 bases lay between the germline ends. Germline CDR1 is SGHTS and CDR2 is YDEGEE. This CDR3 is 16 amino acids long. In DNA form, the CDR3 reads TGTGCCAGCAGCTGGGGAAGGCAGGCTGGGGCCAACGTCCTGACTTTC. Translation: CASSWGRQAGANVLTF.

The chain has TRBV5-1 and TRBJ1-1; tentatively, D is TRBD1 (5 bases). There are 14 residues in the CDR3. Trimming removed 0 bases at V and 3 bases at J, with 9 bases between. CDR1 is SGHRS and CDR2 is YFSETQ in the germline V gene. The CDR3 protein is CASSLEGPDTEAFF. The DNA for the CDR3 is TGCGCCAGCAGCTTGGAGGGGCCGGACACTGAAGCTTTCTTT.

The V and J genes are TRBV5-5 and TRBJ1-2; D is undetermined. This CDR3 region has 16 residues. Germline V gives CDR1 SGHKS, CDR2 YYEKEE (reference sequence). V lost 5 bases and J lost 8, with 25 bases in between. CDR3 amino acids: CASSPVPAAPAGGYTF. The CDR3 nucleotides read TGTGCCAGCAGTCCCGTTCCGGCAGCTCCCGCGGGAGGCTACACCTTC.

The chain has TRBV11-3 and TRBJ2-1; TRBD2 might be the D (6 bases). The V gene lost 1 base and the J gene lost 4 bases, with 11 bases spanning the gap. CDR1 and CDR2 (germline): SGHNT, YENEEA. This CDR3 spans 15 amino acids. The CDR3 region has the DNA TGTGCCAGCAGCTTAGGCGGGACCCCATACAATGAGCAGTTCTTC. Amino acid sequence: CASSLGGTPYNEQFF.

The chain is built from TRBV11-3 and TRBJ2-3; weak D call: TRBD1 (6 bases). From germline, CDR1 is SGHNT and CDR2 YENEEA. V lost 5 bases and J lost 2, with 11 bases in between. The CDR3 has 14 residues. Here the CDR3 DNA reads TGTGCCAGCAGCCAAGGGGACAACACAGATACGCAGTATTTT. Its protein is CASSQGDNTDTQYF.

The chain employs TRBV19 and TRBJ1-5; D remains ambiguous. Germline V lookup: CDR1 LNHDA, CDR2 SQIVND (reference sequence). With 4 bases removed from V and 0 bases from J, the gap between germline ends came to 10 bases. The CDR3 has 15 residues. The CDR3 here is CASSTKGYSNQPQHF. The DNA of the CDR3 is TGTGCCAGTAGTACCAAGGGTTATAGCAATCAGCCCCAGCATTTT.

This sequence joins TRBV4-1 and TRBJ1-3; a weak D match, TRBD1 (5 bases). The length of the CDR3 is 12 residues. The V gene lost 1 base and the J gene lost 8 bases, with 6 bases spanning the gap. Germline loops: CDR1 MGHRA, CDR2 YSYEKL. Here the CDR3 DNA reads TGCGCCAGCAGCCAAGTAGGGGACACCATATATTTT. As protein: CASSQVGDTIYF.

The gene calls are TRBV10-3 and TRBJ1-4; TRBD1 matches at 7 bases. With V trimmed by 4 bases and J by 7 bases, 9 bases remained unmatched. CDR1 is ENHRY, CDR2 SYGVKD, per germline. The CDR3 loop spans 15 amino acids. The CDR3 sequence is CAISGTGDGGEKLFF. The CDR3 region has the DNA TGTGCCATCAGTGGGACAGGCGATGGGGGTGAAAAACTGTTTTTT.

This clone was seen just once. This chain uses TRBV28 with TRBJ2-1, with TRBD2 matching 10 bases. The CDR3 runs 17 residues. Germline CDR1 MDHEN, CDR2 SYDVKM. The V gene end was trimmed by 2 bases and the J gene end by 12 bases; junction bases not matched to a gene: 16. CDR3 amino acids: CASSLGLAGDPGVAQFF. The CDR3 DNA reads as TGTGCCAGCAGTTTAGGGCTAGCGGGGGACCCTGGTGTGGCGCAGTTCTTC.

The CDR3 DNA is TGTGCCAGCAGTTTTGGGAGCAATCAGCCCCAGCATTTT. Its translation is CASSFGSNQPQHF. The genes are TRBV12-3 or TRBV12-4 and TRBJ1-5; D unclear. This CDR3 has 13 amino acids. With 3 bases removed from V and 1 base from J, the gap between germline ends came to 4 bases.

The gene calls are TRBV28 and TRBJ2-7; D assignment may be TRBD1 or TRBD2 (6 bases each). V was cut by 1 base and J by 3 bases, with 13 bases left in between. CDR1 is MDHEN, CDR2 SYDVKM, per germline. The CDR3 totals 15 residues. This CDR3 reads CASSLSPGEVYEQYF. Written as DNA, the CDR3 is TGTGCCAGCAGTTTATCCCCAGGGGAGGTCTACGAGCAGTACTTC.

The gene calls are TRBV4-2 and TRBJ1-2; a weak D match, TRBD1 (6 bases). The V and J ends lost 0 bases and 6 bases respectively, with 14 bases between them. The CDR3 sequence is 15 residues long. CDR1 and CDR2 (germline): LGHNA, YNFKEQ. CDR3 in amino acids: CASSQDRNREDGYTF. The CDR3 nucleotides read TGTGCCAGCAGCCAAGACCGGAACAGGGAGGATGGCTACACCTTC.

V is TRBV6-1 and J is TRBJ2-6; either TRBD1 or TRBD2 may fit D (6 bases each). Trimming pared 2 bases from V and 4 bases from J, leaving 15 bases between. This CDR3 has 17 residues. In germline, CDR1 is MNHNS, CDR2 SASEGT. The CDR3: CASSEKGGRAGANVLTF. The CDR3 DNA follows: TGTGCCAGCAGTGAAAAAGGGGGGCGCGCCGGGGCCAACGTCCTGACTTTC.

This sequence joins TRBV10-3 and TRBJ1-2; TRBD1 agrees at 9 bases. Germline CDR1 reads ENHRY; CDR2 reads SYGVKD. This CDR3 has 15 amino acids. The ends lost 6 bases at V and 6 bases at J; junction bases unmatched: 11. The chain's CDR3 is CAISASGTGMDGYTF. CDR3 sequence (DNA): TGTGCCATCAGCGCCTCCGGGACAGGGATGGATGGCTACACCTTC.